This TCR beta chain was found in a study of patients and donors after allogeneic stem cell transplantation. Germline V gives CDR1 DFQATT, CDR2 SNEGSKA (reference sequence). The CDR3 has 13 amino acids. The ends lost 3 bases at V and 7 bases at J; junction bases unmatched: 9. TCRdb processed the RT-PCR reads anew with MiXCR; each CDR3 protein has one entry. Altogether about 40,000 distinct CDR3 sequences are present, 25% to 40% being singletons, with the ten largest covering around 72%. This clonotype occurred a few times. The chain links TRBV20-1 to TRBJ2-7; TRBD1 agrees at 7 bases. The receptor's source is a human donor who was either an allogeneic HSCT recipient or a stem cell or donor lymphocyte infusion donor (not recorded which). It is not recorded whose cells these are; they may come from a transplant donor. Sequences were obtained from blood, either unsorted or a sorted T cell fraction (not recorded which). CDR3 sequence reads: CSASRDSSREQYF. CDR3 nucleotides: TGCAGTGCTAGTAGGGACAGCAGTCGGGAGCAGTACTTC.